This T cell receptor (beta chain) was sequenced in a study of blood T cell repertoires in COVID-19. Study as a whole: Sources were T cells, B-cell-depleted T cells, or PBMCs; the material itself was cDNA or gDNA.

Produced via immunoSEQ multiplex PCR; TCRdb's table is partial and in-frame only. The data contain 150,000 to 180,000 clones, about 85% of them singletons. The V end lost 5 bases, the J end lost 5 bases, and 21 bases lay between the germline ends. The length of the CDR3 is 16 residues. The germline gives CDR1 SEHNR, CDR2 FQNEAQ (reference sequence). The TCR originated in a man aged 55 to 69 with COVID-19, enrolled during active disease. The chain employs TRBV7-9 and TRBJ2-5; possible D gene TRBD1, 8 bases. The sequencing sample was made of peripheral blood. CDR3 sequence (DNA): TGTGCCAGCAGCCTGATGGGACAGGTCGGGAGGGAGACCCAGTACTTC. This translates into CASSLMGQVGRETQYF. Supplemented by reference TRBV7-9 and TRBJ2-5, the full variable domain reads DTGVSQNPRHKITKRGQNVTFRCDPISEHNRLYWYRQTLGQGPEFLTYFQNEAQLEKSRLLSDRFSAERPKGSFSTLEIQRTEQGDSAMYLCASSLMGQVGRETQYFGPGTRLLVL.